Shown below are 7 T cell receptor beta chains from a single sample sequenced in a study of molecular identifiers for immune sequencing clone quantification. A single record per CDR3 protein comes from TCRdb applying MiXCR to the PCR reads. The sample has roughly 320,000 distinct CDR3 sequences, over 20% seen once. Specimen: naive CD8+ T cells from blood, with Jurkat cell RNA spiked in. Documented subset: FACS-sorted CD8+CD4-CCR7+CD45RA+ naive T cells. The receptors originated from a human donor in good health. Some libraries in this study had Jurkat cell RNA spiked in.

The chain has TRBV7-9 and TRBJ2-1; 7 bases fit TRBD2. The germline V gene encodes CDR1 SEHNR and CDR2 FQNEAQ (reference sequence). V trimming: 8 bases; J trimming: 8 bases; junction bases outside the gene matches: 15. This CDR3 region has 15 residues. This chain's CDR3 is CASGSYGSAGDEQFF. The CDR3 coding sequence is TGTGCCAGCGGCTCCTATGGTTCCGCGGGGGATGAGCAGTTCTTC.

This clonotype has at least ten counts. The DNA of the CDR3 is TGTGCCAGCAGCTTGGAGATTTTCACAGATACGCAGTATTTT. It specifies CASSLEIFTDTQYF. V and J are TRBV5-5 and TRBJ2-3; unclear D gene. The CDR3 covers 14 residues. V was clipped by 0 bases and J by 2 bases, with 7 bases between them. Germline V CDR1 and CDR2: SGHKS, YYEKEE (reference sequence).

Notes on this clonotype: It may be a read error: a sequence one base away is much more abundant. The rearrangement uses TRBV7-9 and TRBJ1-1; TRBD1 is a possible D gene (6 bases). The V end was cut by 4 bases, the J end by 3 bases, with 15 bases between. The CDR3 is 15 residues long. Germline V gives CDR1 SEHNR, CDR2 FQNEAQ (reference sequence). CDR3 nucleotides: TGTGCCAGCAGCTCCTTGGGGGGCCGGTACACTGAAGCTTTCTTT. This sequence encodes CASSSLGGRYTEAFF.

Details on this clonotype: Its ends do not fully match the called genes, so a read error is possible. V is TRBV27 and J is TRBJ1-5; D may be TRBD1 (5 bases). This CDR3 comprises 13 residues. Germline V gives CDR1 MNHEY, CDR2 SMNVEV (reference sequence). CDR3 bases: TGTGCCGGCAGTTTGGGGGTTGCTCAGCCCCAGCATTTT. Protein sequence: CAGSLGVAQPQHF.

The sample holds a few counts of this clonotype. The genes are TRBV2 and TRBJ2-1; TRBD2 matches 8 bases. The CDR3 consists of 16 residues. CDR1 SNHLY and CDR2 FYNNEI come from the germline V gene. V trimming: 3 bases; J trimming: 2 bases; junction bases outside the gene matches: 6. CDR3 nucleotide sequence: TGTGCCAGCAGTGAGAGGGCGGGGGGTCCCTACAATGAGCAGTTCTTC. It yields the protein CASSERAGGPYNEQFF.

In regard to this clonotype: The CDR3 carries no conserved terminal phenylalanine or tryptophan, so it likely arises from a read error. The chain recombines TRBV5-4 with TRBJ2-1, with 11 bases lining up with TRBD2. V shed 0 bases and J 9 bases; nucleotides not matched to a gene: 8. Germline V CDR1 and CDR2: SGHNT, YYREEE (reference sequence). The CDR3 has 16 amino acids. The CDR3 is CASSLVAGGPGIEQFS. The CDR3 bases are TGTGCCAGCAGCTTGGTAGCGGGGGGGCCGGGGATTGAGCAGTTCTCC.

Turning to this clonotype: Given a much more abundant clone one base away, this may be a read error. This chain connects TRBV7-3 to TRBJ2-2, with D uncertain. Looked up from germline, CDR1 is SGHTA and CDR2 is FQGTGA. The CDR3 length is 14 residues. The CDR3 DNA reads TGTGCCGGCAGCCTAAACCCGAACACCGGGGAGCTGTTTTTT. As protein: CAGSLNPNTGELFF.